This TCR beta chain was documented in a study of CD8 T cells in ankylosing spondylitis. Study-wide points: Within ankylosing spondylitis blood, a TCR beta motif made up of roughly eight highly homologous variants appeared to be characteristic. Disease-linked clones bore a CD8+ phenotype, appearing relatively rarely in peripheral blood. Reportedly, significant enrichment of disease-linked clones occurred in matched ankylosing spondylitis synovial fluid.

Generation of TCR beta libraries employed quantitative 5'-RACE incorporating molecular barcodes. Each CDR3 protein is one row after TCRdb ran MiXCR on the 5' RACE reads. The sample has under 300,000 distinct CDR3 sequences, around a tenth seen once. With regard to this clonotype: Antigen specificity is unknown.

The CDR3 loop spans 16 amino acids. Germline V gene lookup returns CDR1 DFQATT and CDR2 SNEGSKA (reference sequence). The ends lost 1 base at V and 10 bases at J; junction bases unmatched: 18. The chain recombines TRBV20-1 with TRBJ1-2, with 7 bases aligning to TRBD1. Sequenced sample: blood, either unsorted or a sorted T cell fraction (not recorded which). The source of this sequence is a male donor with ankylosing spondylitis or in good health (not recorded which). DNA of the CDR3: TGCAGTGCTAGAGTCGACTTGTTGGGGGACAGAACCTCCTACACCTTC. This codes for CSARVDLLGDRTSYTF.